Listed here is a single T cell receptor beta chain. The specificity of this receptor is unknown. One base away there is no much larger clone; base qualities are not given. This specimen comes from a study of OX40 agonist ivuxolimab in advanced cancers. With regard to the full study: Ivuxolimab, which targeted the costimulatory receptor OX40 (CD134), was an agonistic, fully human IgG2 monoclonal antibody. In the dose-escalation cohort, 75% to 85% of patients were male, and the mean age was around 65 years with a range of roughly 20 to 80. Of the roughly 52 patients in dose escalation, around 19 had hepatocellular carcinoma, about 15 had melanoma, 9 had renal cell carcinoma and 9 had head and neck cancer. Patients were allowed to have had prior anti-PD-1, anti-PD-L1 or anti-CTLA-4 therapy, and approximately 37% of the dose-escalation patients had been treated with checkpoint inhibitors. The monotherapy dose-escalation portion (N ≈ 52 patients) of the phase I ivuxolimab trial is reported in the paper. Intravenous ivuxolimab was administered to patients every 2 weeks at six dose levels: 0.01, 0.1, 0.3, 1.5, 3 and 10 mg/kg. Peripheral TCRbeta sequencing aimed to test whether ivuxolimab altered TCR sequence diversity and caused clonal T-cell expansion. Partial responses were achieved by three dose-escalation patients, of whom one had hepatocellular carcinoma and two had cutaneous melanoma.

V gives up 2 bases and J gives up 6 bases, and the segment between their germline ends measures 12 bases. Looking up the germline V gene yields CDR1 SGHTA and CDR2 FQGNSA. The CDR3 measures 14 amino acids from cysteine to phenylalanine. The retained sequence is limited to the CDR3, 42 bases, with the frame set at the first base. The investigation overall reported the following: Partial responders in the 0.1-3.0 mg/kg groups had among the lowest normalized peripheral clonal expansion, especially among CD8+ T cells. Clonal expansion of both CD4+ and CD8+ blood T cells was observed from baseline to week 6 at doses 0.1 to 3.0 mg/kg. The antigen specificity of the clonally expanded peripheral T cells was not determined. After ivuxolimab, CD8+ T cells had more expanded clones than CD4+ T cells on average. Low levels of normalized T-cell clonal expansion were also shown by some nonresponding patients.

The trial excluded patients who had a history of autoimmune disease or were on systemic immunosuppression. In every dose cohort, peripheral blood was drawn for TCR sequencing at baseline, cycle 4 day 1, and cycle 7 day 1. Samples came from an open-label, multicenter, first-in-human phase I dose-escalation trial of ivuxolimab. Adults with locally advanced or metastatic melanoma, renal cell, hepatocellular, or head and neck squamous cell carcinoma were enrolled in the trial. Before TCR sequencing, CD4+ and CD8+ T cells were separately sorted from peripheral blood. Genomic DNA was isolated from the sorted cells so that the TCRbeta CDR3 region could be sequenced. The immunoSEQ Assay was used to sequence the TCRbeta CDR3 regions. The table comes from immuneACCESS by way of TCRdb, which keeps in-frame sequences with V and J called. Part of the clones is missing from these tables; in studies checked, under half for an unresolved V gene and the rest for unknown reasons. Across this sample there are about 64,000 clones, with 84% seen only once. 9.8% of the sample lies in the top ten.

Sequenced material: CD4+ or CD8+ T cells sorted from blood, taken in a trial of the OX40 agonist ivuxolimab. This chain joins TRBV7-2 to TRBJ2-3; tentative D gene TRBD1, with 5 bases matching. The TCR was taken from an adult with an advanced solid tumor such as melanoma, head and neck, liver or kidney cancer. The CDR3 reads as follows: CASSLRGPFDTQYF. The sequence in DNA is TGTGCCAGCAGCTTAAGGGGCCCCTTTGATACGCAGTATTTT.